The rows below give T cell receptor beta chains drawn from one sample of a study of glioma-infiltrating T cells after dendritic cell vaccination. Measured with immunoSEQ multiplex PCR; TCRdb has only the in-frame clones, and not every one. The repertoire consists of over 90,000 clones, with 65% to 85% occurring once and the leading ten covering about 5%. The sample consisted of blood, taken after dendritic cell vaccination. These receptors all come from a human donor with glioblastoma. Both conserved end residues are part of each CDR3. Fields, in order: J gene, clone size, D gene, V gene, CDR3 DNA, CDR3 protein. The D gene is left open where the match is weak. A clone size is listed for some rows: how often the clone was seen (once, few, many), or a class if it is expanded.

>TRBJ1-6|.|.|TRBV9
TGTGCCAGCAGCGTAGCAGGGGAGGGTGTATCCTATAATTCACCCCTCCACTTT
CASSVAGEGVSYNSPLHF
>TRBJ1-3|.|.|TRBV2
TGTGCCAGCAGTGAAGGAGGTCCGGGAAACACCATATATTTT
CASSEGGPGNTIYF
>TRBJ1-2|once|TRBD1|TRBV9
TGTGCCAGCAGCCCCATCAGGGGGCGCGACTATGGCTACACCTTC
CASSPIRGRDYGYTF
>TRBJ1-1|.|.|TRBV18
TGTGCCAGCCGTCCTTGGAGGGAGGGACTTCTGAACACTGAAGCTTTCTTT
CASRPWREGLLNTEAFF
>TRBJ2-1|.|TRBD2|TRBV30
TGTGCCTGGGATGCCGGGACTAGCGTCCCCAATGAGCAGTTCTTC
CAWDAGTSVPNEQFF
>TRBJ2-1|.|TRBD1|TRBV4-1
TGCGCCAGCAGCCAAGTTCGTGACAGGGACAATGAGCAGTTCTTC
CASSQVRDRDNEQFF
>TRBJ2-7|.|.|TRBV5-4
TGTGCCAGCAGCGGCGGGGCCCGGAGAAACGAGCAGTACTTC
CASSGGARRNEQYF
>TRBJ1-2|.|.|TRBV18
TGTGCCAGCTCACCCTCACAGGGTAACTATGGCTACACCTTC
CASSPSQGNYGYTF
>TRBJ1-3|.|.|TRBV28
TGTGCCAGCAGTAAAACAGGGATTGGAAACACCATATATTTT
CASSKTGIGNTIYF
>TRBJ2-7|.|TRBD2|TRBV7-9
TGTGCCAGCAGCGAGCGGGACCGCGCCTACGAGCAGTACTTC
CASSERDRAYEQYF
>TRBJ2-5|.|.|TRBV7-2
TGTGCCAGCAGCTTAGACCCGGGATCAGAGACCCAGTACTTC
CASSLDPGSETQYF
>TRBJ1-5|.|.|TRBV30
TGTGCCTGGAGTGTACTCGGCAGGTTCAATCAGCCCCAGCATTTT
CAWSVLGRFNQPQHF
>TRBJ2-1|few|.|TRBV5-4
TGTGCCAGCAGCCCCGGGACAAGGGCACCCAATGAGCAGTTCTTC
CASSPGTRAPNEQFF
>TRBJ1-2|once|.|TRBV5-1
TGCGCCAGCAGCCCAACGGGGGGGACCTATGGCTACACCTTC
CASSPTGGTYGYTF
>TRBJ2-5|.|.|TRBV2
TGTGCCAGCAGGCAGGACCAAGAGACCCAGTACTTC
CASRQDQETQYF